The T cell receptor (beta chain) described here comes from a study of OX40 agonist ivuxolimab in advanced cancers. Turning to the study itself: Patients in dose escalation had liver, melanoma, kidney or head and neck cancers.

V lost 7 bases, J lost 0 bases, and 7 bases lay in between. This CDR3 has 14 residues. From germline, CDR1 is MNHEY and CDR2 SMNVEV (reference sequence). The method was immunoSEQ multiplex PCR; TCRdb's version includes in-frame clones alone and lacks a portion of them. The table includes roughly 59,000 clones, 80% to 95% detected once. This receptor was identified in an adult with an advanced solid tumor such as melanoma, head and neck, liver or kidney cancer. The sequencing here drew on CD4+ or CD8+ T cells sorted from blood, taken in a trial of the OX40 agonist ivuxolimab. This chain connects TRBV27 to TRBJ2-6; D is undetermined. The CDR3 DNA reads TGTGCCAGCACCACCCCCTCTGGGGCCAACGTCCTGACTTTC. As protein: CASTTPSGANVLTF.